Following are 27 T cell receptor beta chains from one sample sequenced in a study of OX40 agonist ivuxolimab in advanced cancers. Library creation used the immunoSEQ multiplex PCR assay. TCRdb re-hosts the immuneACCESS table, in-frame sequences only. Its copies lack some clones; in the studies checked, an unresolved V gene accounts for under half of them, and the cause for the rest is not known. The sample table contains 95,000 to 150,000 clones; only one count was recorded for 85% to 95% of them. Together, the top ten hold approximately 0.15% of the sample. The material sequenced was CD4+ or CD8+ T cells sorted from blood, taken in a trial of the OX40 agonist ivuxolimab. The receptors come from an adult with an advanced solid tumor such as melanoma, head and neck, liver or kidney cancer.

CDR3 loop: CASSLRGGSPYEQYF. The DNA of the CDR3 is TGTGCCAGCAGTTTACGGGGAGGGTCCCCCTACGAGCAGTACTTC. This chain uses TRBV28 with TRBJ2-7, with 7 bases fitting TRBD2. The V segment lost 2 bases and the J segment 2 bases; nucleotides outside the gene matches: 6. Germline CDR1 MDHEN, CDR2 SYDVKM. This CDR3 spans 15 amino acids.

V usage is TRBV4-3 and J usage is TRBJ2-3; 8 bases fit TRBD1. V lost 0 bases and J lost 4; bases outside the gene matches: 9. Germline CDR1 is LGHNA and CDR2 is YSLEER. The CDR3 length is 17 residues. This CDR3 is CASSQDLDRVSPDTQYF. The CDR3 DNA is TGCGCCAGCAGCCAAGACCTGGACAGGGTGTCCCCAGATACGCAGTATTTT.

DNA of the CDR3: TGTGCCAGCAGCCAAGACTTTCCTAGCGGGAGGGTTCGCACAGATACGCAGTATTTT. Amino acid sequence: CASSQDFPSGRVRTDTQYF. This rearrangement joins TRBV4-2 to TRBJ2-3; TRBD2 agrees at 12 bases. The CDR3 covers 19 residues. Unmatched junction bases numbered 8, after V lost 0 bases and J lost 1 base. The V gene's germline CDR1 is LGHNA and CDR2 YNFKEQ.

The chain recombines TRBV30 with TRBJ1-5, with no clear D. Trimming stripped 2 bases from V and 2 bases from J, with 7 bases between. Germline values: CDR1 GTSNPN, CDR2 SVGIG (reference sequence). This CDR3 comprises 13 residues. The CDR3 is CAWSLQGNQPQHF. The DNA for the CDR3 is TGTGCCTGGAGTTTGCAGGGCAATCAGCCCCAGCATTTT.

The chain joins TRBV2 to TRBJ1-4; D remains unclear. Germline V gives CDR1 SNHLY, CDR2 FYNNEI. The CDR3 loop spans 13 amino acids. V was shortened by 8 bases and J by 8 bases, with 15 bases between the two germline ends. CDR3 nucleotides: TGTGCCAGCGAGAGTGTCGGGGAAGAAAAACTGTTTTTT. It is translated as CASESVGEEKLFF.

CDR3 coding DNA: TGTGCCAGCAGTGAATGGGTAGCGGGAGGCTACGAGCAGTACTTC. Encoded protein: CASSEWVAGGYEQYF. The chain is built from TRBV25-1 and TRBJ2-7; 10 bases are a match to TRBD2. V was pared by 1 base and J by 3 bases, with 3 bases of the junction left unmatched. The CDR3 covers 15 residues. CDR1 MGHDK and CDR2 SYGVNS come from the germline V gene.

The rearrangement uses TRBV10-1 and TRBJ1-5; D is unclear. Trimming removed 2 bases at V and 0 bases at J, with 17 bases between. The CDR3 totals 18 residues. The germline V gene has CDR1 WNHNN and CDR2 SYGVQD (reference sequence). The DNA of the CDR3 is TGCGCCAGCAGTGAGCGCATAAAGGGAGTCTATAGCAATCAGCCCCAGCATTTT. It yields the protein CASSERIKGVYSNQPQHF.

The rearrangement joins TRBV19 to TRBJ1-1; D gene unclear. The CDR3 totals 15 residues. The V gene's germline CDR1 is LNHDA and CDR2 SQIVND (reference sequence). V lost 1 base and J 2 bases, leaving 11 bases between the germline ends. The CDR3 sequence: CASSIGPPGNTEAFF. The CDR3 DNA reads as TGTGCCAGTAGTATAGGGCCGCCGGGAAACACTGAAGCTTTCTTT.

V usage is TRBV9 and J usage is TRBJ2-7, with 10 nucleotides matching TRBD2. This CDR3 spans 15 amino acids. V lost 4 bases to trimming and J lost 4 bases; unmatched junction nucleotides: 8. CDR1 and CDR2 (germline): SGDLS, YYNGEE. The CDR3 spells CASSPRASGGYEQYF. Here the CDR3 DNA reads TGTGCCAGCAGCCCCAGGGCTAGCGGGGGATACGAGCAGTACTTC. The full variable domain, its missing parts supplied by reference TRBV9 and TRBJ2-7, is DSGVTQTPKHLITATGQRVTLRCSPRSGDLSVYWYQQSLDQGLQFLIQYYNGEERAKGNILERFSAQQFPDLHSELNLSSLELGDSALYFCASSPRASGGYEQYFGPGTRLTVT.

V usage is TRBV5-1 and J usage is TRBJ1-4, with a tentative D call TRBD1 (5 bases). The CDR3 length is 14 residues. V lost 0 bases, J lost 3 bases, and 6 bases lay in between. The germline V gene encodes CDR1 SGHRS and CDR2 YFSETQ. The CDR3 is CASSLGGSNEKLFF. For the CDR3, the DNA is TGCGCCAGCAGCTTGGGGGGGTCTAATGAAAAACTGTTTTTT.

The J gene is TRBJ2-1, the V gene TRBV5-6; perhaps TRBD1 as D (5 bases). CDR1 is SGHDT and CDR2 is YYEEEE in the germline V gene. V lost 2 bases and J 8 bases, leaving 14 bases between the germline ends. The CDR3 sequence is 14 residues long. Here the CDR3 DNA reads TGTGCCAGCAGCTTTAACAGGCTTAGGGATGAGCAGTTCTTC. Encoded protein: CASSFNRLRDEQFF.

This clone was counted only a few times. V and J are TRBV18 and TRBJ2-7; D might be TRBD2 (5 bases). V was trimmed by 3 bases and J by 6 bases, leaving 15 bases between them. The germline gives CDR1 KGHSH, CDR2 LQKENI. This CDR3 is 14 amino acids long. The DNA of the CDR3 is TGTGCCAGCTCACCTATGGCGGGCTGGGGCGAGCAGTACTTC. Its protein is CASSPMAGWGEQYF.

DNA for the CDR3: TGCAGCGTGCAAACCAGGAGAGATCAGCCCCAGCATTTT. Protein sequence: CSVQTRRDQPQHF. The genes are TRBV29-1 and TRBJ1-5; D not resolved. CDR1 is SQVTM, CDR2 ANQGSEA, per germline. The CDR3 covers 13 residues. The V and J ends lost 6 bases and 5 bases respectively, with 14 bases between them.

Regarding this clone: The sample holds other DNA sequences that translate to the same CDR3. The rearrangement links TRBV7-2 to TRBJ2-3; either TRBD1 or TRBD2 may fit D (6 bases each). Trimming cost V 5 bases and J 6 bases, with 15 bases left between them. Germline loops: CDR1 SGHTA, CDR2 FQGNSA. The CDR3 is made up of 14 amino acids. CDR3 nucleotide sequence: TGTGCCAGCAGCCCCGGTGGGGGGCCCGATACGCAGTATTTT. It specifies CASSPGGGPDTQYF.

This chain joins TRBV6-5 and TRBJ2-1, with 8 bases lining up with TRBD1. The germline CDR1 and CDR2 sequences are MNHEY and SVGAGI. The CDR3 is made up of 15 amino acids. The V gene end was trimmed by 2 bases and the J gene end by 8 bases; junction bases not matched to a gene: 8. CDR3 nucleotides: TGTGCCAGCAGTTACGGGACAGGTCTAGGGGATGAGCAGTTCTTC. Translated: CASSYGTGLGDEQFF.

The V call is TRBV28, the J call TRBJ2-2; possibly TRBD1 for D (6 bases). From germline, CDR1 is MDHEN and CDR2 SYDVKM. V lost 5 bases and J lost 1, with 14 bases in between. The length of the CDR3 is 16 residues. The CDR3, as DNA: TGTGCCAGCAGTCCGAGGGGGACCGGGAACACCGGGGAGCTGTTTTTT. Amino acids: CASSPRGTGNTGELFF. Filled out from reference TRBV28 and TRBJ2-2, the complete variable domain reads DVKVTQSSRYLVKRTGEKVFLECVQDMDHENMFWYRQDPGLGLRLIYFSYDVKMKEKGDIPEGYSVSREKKERFSLILESASTNQTSMYLCASSPRGTGNTGELFFGEGSRLTVL.

The gene calls are TRBV5-4 and TRBJ2-3, with 7 bases aligning to TRBD2. The CDR3 has 14 residues. V lost 0 bases, J lost 5 bases, and 3 bases stayed unmatched. Germline CDR1 is SGHNT and CDR2 is YYREEE (reference sequence). The CDR3 loop is CASSLDLAEDTQYF. CDR3 DNA sequence: TGTGCCAGCAGCTTGGATCTAGCGGAAGATACGCAGTATTTT.

The V and J genes are TRBV5-1 and TRBJ1-2; 9 nucleotides match TRBD1. J was trimmed by 0 bases and V by 2 bases; bases with no gene match: 14. The germline V gene encodes CDR1 SGHRS and CDR2 YFSETQ. The length of the CDR3 is 19 residues. CDR3 sequence: CASSLGGTGKVIANYGYTF. The CDR3 DNA follows: TGCGCCAGCAGCTTAGGCGGGACAGGGAAAGTGATAGCTAACTATGGCTACACCTTC. Filled out from reference TRBV5-1 and TRBJ1-2, the complete variable domain reads KAGVTQTPRYLIKTRGQQVTLSCSPISGHRSVSWYQQTPGQGLQFLFEYFSETQRNKGNFPGRFSGRQFSNSRSEMNVSTLELGDSALYLCASSLGGTGKVIANYGYTFGSGTRLTVV.

The chain links TRBV11-2 to TRBJ2-7; 15 bases are a match to TRBD2. The CDR3 has 18 amino acids. Germline V lookup: CDR1 SGHAT, CDR2 FQNNGV. Trimming at V came to 3 bases and at J to 3 bases, leaving 9 bases not matched to a gene. The CDR3 here is CASSFSGLAGGPRYEQYF. In DNA form, the CDR3 reads TGTGCCAGCAGCTTTTCTGGACTAGCGGGAGGGCCCCGCTACGAGCAGTACTTC.

The chain is built from TRBV5-1 and TRBJ2-5, with 8 bases lining up with TRBD1. The trim removed 4 bases at V and 3 bases at J, leaving 5 bases unmatched. The CDR3 length is 14 residues. The germline V gene has CDR1 SGHRS and CDR2 YFSETQ. CDR3 nucleotides: TGCGCCAGCAGCGCACGGACAGGGAAAGAGACCCAGTACTTC. Translating it yields CASSARTGKETQYF.

This chain joins TRBV1 and TRBJ2-7; the table names TRBD2, a call not compared with the DNA. TRBV1 is recorded as a pseudogene. The CDR3 consists of 16 residues. CDR3: CTSSQDKLAHTYEQYF. DNA of the CDR3: TGCACCAGCAGCCAAGATAAACTAGCGCACACCTACGAGCAGTACTTC.

The chain couples TRBV5-6 to TRBJ2-5; no clear D gene. V was shortened by 0 bases and J by 4 bases, with 19 bases between the two germline ends. CDR3 length equals 17 residues. Germline V gene lookup returns CDR1 SGHDT and CDR2 YYEEEE. The CDR3: CASSLEGFGSVAETQYF. The CDR3 DNA is TGTGCCAGCAGCTTGGAAGGGTTCGGGTCCGTTGCAGAGACCCAGTACTTC.

This clone was seen once. The V gene is TRBV15, the J gene TRBJ2-3, with D hard to call. Trimming took 1 base from V and 3 from J, leaving 8 bases between them. CDR1 is LNHNV, CDR2 YYDKDF, per germline (reference sequence). The CDR3 has 14 residues. This CDR3 is CATSRVGYTDTQYF. CDR3 sequence (DNA): TGTGCCACCAGCAGAGTGGGCTATACAGATACGCAGTATTTT.

The chain has TRBV7-9 and TRBJ1-5, with D perhaps TRBD1 (5 bases). Between the trimmed V and J ends, which lost 4 bases and 1 base, there was a span of 11 bases. The germline CDR1 and CDR2 sequences are SEHNR and FQNEAQ (reference sequence). This CDR3 comprises 15 residues. The CDR3 loop reads CASSSGGLSNQPQHF. DNA of the CDR3: TGTGCCAGCAGCTCGGGGGGATTAAGCAATCAGCCCCAGCATTTT.

V gene TRBV14 combines with J gene TRBJ2-1, with 7 bases that match TRBD2. In germline, CDR1 is SGHDN, CDR2 FVKESK. The CDR3 runs 15 residues. The J segment lost 7 bases and the V segment lost 4 bases, leaving 10 bases of the junction unmatched. CDR3 DNA sequence: TGTGCCAGCAGCCCCCCCCAGCGGGGACGGAATGAGCAGTTCTTC. Amino acid sequence: CASSPPQRGRNEQFF.

V and J are TRBV28 and TRBJ2-6; D unresolved. Trimming shortened V by 3 bases and J by 4 bases, and 7 bases separated the two germline ends. Germline values: CDR1 MDHEN, CDR2 SYDVKM. CDR3 length: 14 residues. The CDR3 DNA reads as TGTGCCAGCAGTTTTTTCAGGGGGGCCAACGTCCTGACTTTC. This encodes CASSFFRGANVLTF.

V is TRBV6-1 and J is TRBJ2-1; a possible D gene is TRBD1 (5 bases). The CDR3 contains 15 residues. Trimming shortened V by 6 bases and J by 4 bases, and 16 bases separated the two germline ends. Per germline, CDR1 MNHNS and CDR2 SASEGT. CDR3 sequence: CASSDEGAPYNEQFF. CDR3 in DNA: TGTGCCAGCAGCGACGAAGGGGCCCCTTACAATGAGCAGTTCTTC.